A selection of T cell receptor beta chains follows, all from one sample in a study of cytomegalovirus exposure and HLA in healthy donors. Repertoires were generated with immunoSEQ multiplex PCR, while TCRdb's copy carries only in-frame clones and drops some. This table holds around 130,000 clones, approximately 84% found once. Sequenced: PBMCs. The receptors here all came from a woman aged 35 to 49 in good health and CMV-seronegative. Each CDR3 is given with its conserved first and last residue. A D gene is named only where the DNA matches it firmly. The size field is filled for only some rows; it gives once, few, many or a size class.

clone_size	v_call	d_call	cdr3_length	j_call	cdr3_aa	cdr3_nt
once	TRBV9	NA	15	TRBJ2-3	CASTRGAGGEDTQYF	TGTGCCAGTACCCGGGGGGCAGGGGGCGAAGATACGCAGTATTTT
NA	TRBV7-8	TRBD2	17	TRBJ2-7	CASSLSPGLAGVYEQYF	TGTGCCAGCAGCTTAAGTCCGGGCCTAGCGGGAGTCTACGAGCAGTACTTC
NA	TRBV27	TRBD1	12	TRBJ2-7	CASGQILYEQHF	TGTGCTTCGGGACAGATCCTATACGAGCAGCACTTC
NA	TRBV28	TRBD2	17	TRBJ2-3	CASSQRTSGRFADTQYF	TGTGCCAGCAGTCAAAGGACTAGCGGGAGGTTCGCAGATACGCAGTATTTT
NA	TRBV28	NA	14	TRBJ1-2	CASSSGQSGYGYTF	TGTGCCAGCAGTTCCGGACAGTCAGGCTATGGCTACACCTTC
NA	TRBV28	TRBD1	15	TRBJ1-5	CASSTTGVGNQPQHF	TGTGCCAGCAGCACCACAGGGGTCGGCAATCAGCCCCAGCATTTT
NA	TRBV29-1	NA	12	TRBJ1-4	CSVELFNEKLFF	TGCAGCGTTGAACTGTTTAATGAAAAACTGTTTTTT
NA	TRBV6-1	NA	13	TRBJ1-2	CASSDPGYVGYTF	TGTGCCAGCAGTGATCCGGGGTATGTGGGCTACACCTTC
few	TRBV2	TRBD1	15	TRBJ2-3	CASRTGTGSTDTQYF	TGTGCCAGCAGGACCGGGACAGGGAGCACAGATACGCAGTATTTT
NA	TRBV27	NA	15	TRBJ1-5	CASSLSGGHNQPQHF	TGTGCCAGCAGTTTATCGGGGGGTCACAATCAGCCCCAGCATTTT